This TCR beta chain was recovered during a study of blood T cell repertoires in COVID-19. Libraries were prepared by immunoSEQ multiplex PCR; TCRdb keeps only in-frame clonotypes and omits some of them. The data show about 75,000 clones, 88% seen once. This CDR3 comprises 13 residues. Looked up from germline, CDR1 is SGHKS and CDR2 is YYEKEE (reference sequence). V was trimmed by 5 bases and J by 1 base, leaving 9 bases between them. The rearrangement joins TRBV5-5 to TRBJ1-1; D not resolved. This TCR derives from a human donor in a cohort sampled during active COVID-19. The material sequenced was peripheral blood. The CDR3 DNA is TGTGCCAGCAGTCCTACAGCGAACACTGAAGCTTTCTTT. Its translation: CASSPTANTEAFF.